This T cell receptor beta chain is from a study of CD8+ T cells in alopecia areata. The overall study: It was 7-10-week-old female C3H/HeJ mice that received skin from approximately 6-13-month-old C3H/HeJ graft donors with spontaneous alopecia.

It was cDNA, reverse transcribed from extracted RNA, that served as the sequencing template. The repertoire was sequenced with immunoSEQ multiplex PCR; TCRdb's copy has only in-frame clones and lacks some. The sample shows around 290,000 clones, none of them appearing just once. This clone was seen more than once but under ten times. The antigen is not known. The genes and germline here are from mouse. The read finishes 4 residues shy of the CDR3 end, and the germline J gene is used to complete it. Scientists pooled cutaneous lymph node cells and sorted them on CD4, CD8alpha, NKG2D, NKG2ACE and other markers. Study results and limitations: In patients, TCRs were shared less clearly than in mice, and HLA may possibly be involved. In scalp samples, resident alphabeta T cells of normal skin are also sequenced.

The CDR3 extends over 14 amino acids. CDR1 NSHNY and CDR2 SYGAGN come from the germline V gene. V gene TRBV13-1 combines with J gene TRBJ2-5, with 9 bases matching TRBD2. This sequence originates from a C3H/HeJ mouse with alopecia areata. MHC haplotype: H2-k. Source material: CD4+ T cells sorted from a lymph node. Here the CDR3 reads CASSHGTGKDTQYF. CDR3 DNA, as far as it was read: TGTGCCAGCAGTCATGGGACTGGGAAAGAC.